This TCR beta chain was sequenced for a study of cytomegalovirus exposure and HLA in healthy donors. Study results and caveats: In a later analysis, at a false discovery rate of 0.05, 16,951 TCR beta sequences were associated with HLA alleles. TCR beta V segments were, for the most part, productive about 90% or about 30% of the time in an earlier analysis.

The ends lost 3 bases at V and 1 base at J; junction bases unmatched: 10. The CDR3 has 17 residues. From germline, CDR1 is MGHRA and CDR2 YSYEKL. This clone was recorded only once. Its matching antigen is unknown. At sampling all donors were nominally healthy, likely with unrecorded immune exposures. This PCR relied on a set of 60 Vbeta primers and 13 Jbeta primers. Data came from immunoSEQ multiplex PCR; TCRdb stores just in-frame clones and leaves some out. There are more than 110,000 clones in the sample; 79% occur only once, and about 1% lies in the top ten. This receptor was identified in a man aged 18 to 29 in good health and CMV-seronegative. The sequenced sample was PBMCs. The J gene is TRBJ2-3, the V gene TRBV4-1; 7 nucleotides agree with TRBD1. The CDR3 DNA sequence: TGCGCCAGCAGCCACCGCCTCCCAGGGGGTCGCACAGATACGCAGTATTTT. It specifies CASSHRLPGGRTDTQYF.